These 25 T cell receptor beta chains originate from one sample sequenced in a study of cytomegalovirus exposure and HLA in healthy donors. Use of 60 Vbeta and 13 Jbeta primers characterized the PCR. Method: immunoSEQ multiplex PCR; TCRdb's copy keeps in-frame clones and lacks some. The sample lists 110,000 to 150,000 clones, around 80% seen once, with over 2.5% in the top ten. The sequencing input was PBMCs. The receptors stem from a female donor in good health and CMV-seronegative.

The chain recombines TRBV28 with TRBJ2-1; 11 positions match TRBD2. Germline CDR1 is MDHEN and CDR2 is SYDVKM. Trimming cost V 2 bases and J 6 bases; bases outside gene matches: 3. This CDR3 contains 15 residues. The CDR3 region is CASSLELAGVNEQFF. CDR3 in DNA: TGTGCCAGCAGTTTAGAACTAGCGGGAGTCAATGAGCAGTTCTTC.

The chain couples TRBV5-1 to TRBJ2-2; 7 bases are a match to TRBD1. The V gene's germline CDR1 is SGHRS and CDR2 YFSETQ. V was pared by 0 bases and J by 6 bases, with 11 bases of the junction left unmatched. The CDR3 covers 17 residues. CDR3: CASSLGDSLQGAGELFF. The CDR3 DNA sequence: TGCGCCAGCAGCTTGGGGGACAGCCTTCAGGGAGCCGGGGAGCTGTTTTTT.

The count of this clone is one. The chain uses TRBV19 and TRBJ1-2, with no clear D. Germline V gives CDR1 LNHDA, CDR2 SQIVND (reference sequence). CDR3 length: 15 amino acids. V was trimmed by 4 bases and J by 2 bases, leaving 14 bases between them. CDR3 residues: CASSSFREANYGYTF. The CDR3 DNA reads as TGTGCCAGTAGTAGCTTTCGGGAGGCGAACTATGGCTACACCTTC.

The genes are TRBV29-1 and TRBJ2-1; 12 bases agree with TRBD2. Germline assignment: CDR1 SQVTM and CDR2 ANQGSEA. The CDR3 has 15 amino acids. V was clipped by 7 bases and J by 8 bases; unmatched bases: 12. CDR3: CSDENASGGGYEQFF. The CDR3 bases are TGCAGCGACGAAAATGCTAGCGGGGGGGGTTATGAGCAGTTCTTC.

The rearrangement joins TRBV5-1 to TRBJ2-7; TRBD2 agrees at 14 bases. Germline-derived CDR1 and CDR2 are SGHRS and YFSETQ. The CDR3 covers 16 residues. J was trimmed by 8 bases and V by 0 bases; bases with no gene match: 7. CDR3 sequence (DNA): TGCGCCAGCAGCTTGGCGGGGACTAGCGGGAGTCTACAGCAGTACTTC. This translates into CASSLAGTSGSLQQYF.

The chain carries TRBV5-4 and TRBJ1-1, with D unresolved. V gave up 5 bases and J gave up 1 base, with 9 bases separating them. The CDR3 runs to 13 residues. Germline CDR1 SGHNT, CDR2 YYREEE (reference sequence). CDR3 amino acids: CASSTPGNTEAFF. The CDR3 coding sequence is TGTGCCAGCAGTACTCCCGGGAACACTGAAGCTTTCTTT. Filled out from reference TRBV5-4 and TRBJ1-1, the complete variable domain reads ETGVTQSPTHLIKTRGQQVTLRCSSQSGHNTVSWYQQALGQGPQFIFQYYREEENGRGNFPPRFSGLQFPNYSSELNVNALELDDSALYLCASSTPGNTEAFFGQGTRLTVV.

The genes are TRBV11-2 and TRBJ1-1, with TRBD1 matching over 9 bases. Germline V lookup: CDR1 SGHAT, CDR2 FQNNGV. CDR3 length: 19 amino acids. The V gene end was trimmed by 1 base and the J gene end by 6 bases; junction bases not matched to a gene: 18. The CDR3 loop reads CASSLGHGQGSALDAEAFF. The DNA of the CDR3 is TGTGCCAGCAGCTTAGGACACGGACAGGGGAGTGCGTTAGATGCTGAAGCTTTCTTT.

The gene calls are TRBV28 and TRBJ2-1; tentative D call: TRBD1 (5 bases). With 2 bases removed from V and 5 bases from J, the gap between germline ends came to 13 bases. The CDR3 extends over 15 amino acids. The germline gives CDR1 MDHEN, CDR2 SYDVKM. The CDR3 bases are TGTGCCAGCAGTTTAATCGGAAACAGGAACAATGAGCAGTTCTTC. Translating gives CASSLIGNRNNEQFF.

This clone has a single count. V and J are TRBV7-2 and TRBJ1-6; D not resolved. Germline assignment: CDR1 SGHTA and CDR2 FQGNSA. CDR3 length: 12 residues. Trimming took off 6 bases at V and 8 bases at J, with 8 bases between the two ends. In nucleotides, the CDR3 is TGTGCCAGCAGGGGCGGGGATTCACCCCTCCACTTT. Amino acids: CASRGGDSPLHF.

This chain joins TRBV5-4 and TRBJ1-2; maybe TRBD1 (6 bases). V lost 4 bases and J lost 8, with 18 bases in between. The CDR3 has 14 amino acids. Germline V lookup: CDR1 SGHNT, CDR2 YYREEE (reference sequence). CDR3 in DNA: TGTGCCAGCAGCGTGACCGGGACATGGCAGGGCTACACCTTC. Protein sequence: CASSVTGTWQGYTF.

The chain joins TRBV5-4 to TRBJ1-2; TRBD1 aligns across 7 bases. V lost 2 bases and J lost 1; bases outside the gene matches: 11. The CDR3 is 17 residues long. CDR1 is SGHNT and CDR2 is YYREEE in the germline V gene (reference sequence). The CDR3 loop reads CASSLPLTGVGNYGYTF. As DNA, the CDR3 is TGTGCCAGCAGCTTACCGCTTACAGGGGTGGGTAACTATGGCTACACCTTC.

This clone was picked up a small number of times. The V and J genes are TRBV6-5 and TRBJ1-2; D unclear. The length of the CDR3 is 13 residues. Germline V gives CDR1 MNHEY, CDR2 SVGAGI. Trimming took 6 bases from V and 2 from J, leaving 10 bases between them. The CDR3 coding sequence is TGTGCCAGCAGCGAAGCGGAGAACTATGGCTACACCTTC. This translates into CASSEAENYGYTF.

J is TRBJ1-6 and V is TRBV23-1; TRBD1 agrees at 9 bases. TRBV23-1 is an ORF, with its function uncertain. Trimming at V came to 2 bases and at J to 7 bases, leaving 9 bases not matched to a gene. The CDR3 covers 17 residues. The CDR3 DNA follows: TGCGCCAGCAGTCAAACCACAGGGGGCGCGAAGAATTCACCCCTCCACTTT. The encoded protein is CASSQTTGGAKNSPLHF.

This rearrangement joins TRBV2 to TRBJ1-3; D is ambiguous. The CDR3 length is 15 residues. CDR1 and CDR2 (germline): SNHLY, FYNNEI. V was cut by 7 bases and J by 0 bases, with 13 bases left in between. The CDR3 coding sequence is TGTGCCAGCAAACGGGGTTCCTTCTCTGGAAACACCATATATTTT. Its translation is CASKRGSFSGNTIYF.

The chain joins TRBV19 to TRBJ1-3; 8 bases line up with TRBD1. Germline V lookup: CDR1 LNHDA, CDR2 SQIVND (reference sequence). The V segment lost 4 bases and the J segment 0 bases; nucleotides outside the gene matches: 5. This CDR3 has 16 amino acids. The DNA of the CDR3 is TGTGCCAGTAGTAGAAGACAGGGGAACTCTGGAAACACCATATATTTT. This sequence encodes CASSRRQGNSGNTIYF.

The genes are TRBV6-5 and TRBJ1-1; tentative D call: TRBD1 (6 bases). CDR3 length: 15 residues. The ends were cut back, 4 bases at V and 7 bases at J, with 19 bases in the middle. Germline V gene data show CDR1 as MNHEY and CDR2 as SVGAGI. The CDR3 here is CASSSLTGPNCEAFF. CDR3 in DNA: TGTGCCAGCAGTTCCTTGACAGGACCAAACTGTGAAGCTTTCTTT.

This rearrangement joins TRBV27 to TRBJ1-2, with a possible D match to TRBD1 (6 bases). CDR1 is MNHEY and CDR2 is SMNVEV in the germline V gene (reference sequence). The V gene lost 10 bases and the J gene lost 1 base, with 19 bases spanning the gap. This CDR3 contains 15 residues. CDR3 coding DNA: TGTGCCACCTACGGTTCCGACAGGTTTAACTATGGCTACACCTTC. This encodes CATYGSDRFNYGYTF.

This clone was observed once. This chain uses TRBV2 with TRBJ2-3; D is unresolved. This CDR3 has 14 amino acids. The germline CDR1 and CDR2 sequences are SNHLY and FYNNEI. V lost 3 bases, J lost 0 bases, and 7 bases lay in between. The CDR3, as DNA: TGTGCCAGCAGTGACGTCGGTAGCACAGATACGCAGTATTTT. This codes for CASSDVGSTDTQYF. The variable domain in full, with the rest retrieved from reference TRBV2 and TRBJ2-3, is EPEVTQTPSHQVTQMGQEVILRCVPISNHLYFYWYRQILGQKVEFLVSFYNNEISEKSEIFDDQFSVERPDGSNFTLKIRSTKLEDSAMYFCASSDVGSTDTQYFGPGTRLTVL.

The chain couples TRBV27 to TRBJ2-1; 8 bases align to TRBD2. V gave up 3 bases and J gave up 9 bases; unmatched junction bases: 13. The CDR3 consists of 16 residues. Per germline, CDR1 MNHEY and CDR2 SMNVEV (reference sequence). Written as DNA, the CDR3 is TGTGCCAGCAGTTTGGGGCACGGGGGGGCCGTCACTGAGCAGTTCTTC. Translating it yields CASSLGHGGAVTEQFF.

As regards this clone: The germline gene is not matched at one end of the junction; a read error may be the cause. V and J are TRBV7-7 and TRBJ2-5; TRBD2 matches at 7 bases. CDR3 length equals 13 residues. The V gene's germline CDR1 is SSHAT and CDR2 FNYEAQ (reference sequence). CDR3 sequence reads: CASSLAGMETQYF. In DNA, the CDR3 is TGTGCTAGCAGCTTAGCGGGCATGGAGACCCAGTACTTC.

In this sample, this clone turned up once. CDR3 sequence: CASSNRVGEKLFF. CDR3 DNA sequence: TGTGCCAGCAGCAACAGGGTTGGCGAAAAACTGTTTTTT. The genes are TRBV6-1 and TRBJ1-4; D perhaps matches TRBD1 (6 bases). CDR1 is MNHNS, CDR2 SASEGT, per germline. The length of the CDR3 is 13 residues. V was pared by 6 bases and J by 8 bases, with 13 bases between.

V and J are TRBV11-1 and TRBJ2-3; TRBD2 aligns across 15 bases. Germline V lookup: CDR1 SGHAT, CDR2 FQDESV (reference sequence). CDR3 length: 18 residues. The V gene end was trimmed by 4 bases and the J gene end by 3 bases; junction bases not matched to a gene: 8. CDR3 in DNA: TGTGCCAGCAGCTCCGGACTAGCGGGGGGGTTCGGAACAGATACGCAGTATTTT. Translating it yields CASSSGLAGGFGTDTQYF.

The chain has TRBV5-1 and TRBJ1-6, with D possibly matching TRBD1 (5 bases). The CDR3 loop spans 16 amino acids. From germline, CDR1 is SGHRS and CDR2 YFSETQ. The V end was cut by 4 bases, the J end by 7 bases, with 18 bases between. The CDR3 sequence is CASSPVGLQANSPLHF. DNA for the CDR3: TGCGCCAGCAGCCCCGTGGGGCTACAGGCGAATTCACCCCTCCACTTT.

The genes are TRBV19 and TRBJ1-2; D uncertain. V lost 10 bases and J 8 bases, leaving 14 bases between the germline ends. The length of the CDR3 is 11 residues. Germline V lookup: CDR1 LNHDA, CDR2 SQIVND (reference sequence). The CDR3 DNA sequence: TGTGCCATCCAGCGCTATGGAGGCTACACCTTC. Translating gives CAIQRYGGYTF.

V and J are TRBV28 and TRBJ2-7; 7 positions agree with TRBD2. V was pared by 1 base and J by 4 bases, with 7 bases of the junction left unmatched. In germline, CDR1 is MDHEN, CDR2 SYDVKM. This CDR3 region has 15 residues. The CDR3 region is CASSLYSGQWYEQYF. CDR3 DNA sequence: TGTGCCAGCAGTTTATATAGCGGGCAATGGTACGAGCAGTACTTC.